This T cell receptor beta chain was sequenced during a study of graft-versus-host responses after intestinal transplantation. About the study: Recipients had multivisceral, liver-intestinal, or isolated intestinal transplants. Whole-study results and caveats: Ileal or blood samples showed some GvH clones first, and such clones were also found in recipient marrow. Circulating GvH clone levels at their peak were associated with HvG declines (early post-transplant).

Only in-frame clones appear in the TCRdb table, and some are missing; sequencing was by immunoSEQ multiplex PCR. The data hold tens of thousands of clones, with nearly 90% observed a single time. Turning to this clone: Its antigen is undetermined.

The V and J ends lost 5 bases and 6 bases respectively, with 14 bases between them. Per the germline V gene, CDR1 is MNHEY and CDR2 is SMNVEV (reference sequence). The CDR3 is made up of 14 amino acids. The origin of this receptor is a human donor who was the organ donor for an intestinal transplant. V usage is TRBV27 and J usage is TRBJ2-1; a weak D match, TRBD2 (5 bases). The sample consisted of unstimulated CD8+ T cells sorted from spleen or lymph node cells, taken before transplant. In DNA, the CDR3 is TGTGCCAGCAGTCACAGTGAAGAGGGCAATGAGCAGTTCTTC. Its protein product is CASSHSEEGNEQFF.